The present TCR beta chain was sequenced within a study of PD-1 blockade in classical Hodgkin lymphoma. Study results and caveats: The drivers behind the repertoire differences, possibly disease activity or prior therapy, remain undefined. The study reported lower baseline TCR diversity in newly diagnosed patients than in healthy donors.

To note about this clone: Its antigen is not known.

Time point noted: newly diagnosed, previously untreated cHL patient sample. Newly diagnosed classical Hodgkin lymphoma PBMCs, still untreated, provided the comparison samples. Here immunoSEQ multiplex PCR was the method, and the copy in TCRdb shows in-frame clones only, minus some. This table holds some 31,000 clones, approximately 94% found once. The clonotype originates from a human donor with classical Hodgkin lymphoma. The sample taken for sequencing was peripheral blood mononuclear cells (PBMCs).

The CDR3 coding sequence is TGTGCCAGCAGCTCATTTTGGGCGGGGGAGTCCTACAATGAGCAGTTCTTC. This sequence encodes CASSSFWAGESYNEQFF. The chain couples TRBV5-5 to TRBJ2-1; TRBD2 matches at 7 bases. CDR3 length: 17 amino acids. J gave up 1 base and V 3 bases, and 10 bases lay outside the gene matches. Germline values: CDR1 SGHKS, CDR2 YYEKEE (reference sequence). Looking up the rest from reference TRBV5-5 and TRBJ2-1 gives the full variable domain: DAGVTQSPTHLIKTRGQQVTLRCSPISGHKSVSWYQQVLGQGPQFIFQYYEKEERGRGNFPDRFSARQFPNYSSELNVNALLLGDSALYLCASSSFWAGESYNEQFFGPGTRLTVL.